The 25 T cell receptor beta chains in this list originate from one sample, sequenced in a study of beta chain features in type 1 diabetes. What was sequenced were expressed TCRB transcripts, since all of the isolated RNA had been reverse transcribed. TCRdb's copy holds only in-frame clones and misses some; the assay was immunoSEQ multiplex PCR. The sample holds some 220,000 clones; 9.5% to 13% are singletons and the top ten take approximately 1.3%. Sequences were obtained from central memory CD4+ T cells from blood. These receptors all come from a man aged 18 to 35 in good health.

The rearrangement joins TRBV4-1 to TRBJ1-5, with a possible D match to TRBD1 (5 bases). With 3 bases removed from V and 2 bases from J, the gap between germline ends came to 8 bases. CDR1 and CDR2 from the germline V gene are MGHRA and YSYEKL. CDR3 length equals 14 residues. The CDR3 bases are TGCGCCAGCAGCCAGGGGACGGGCAATCAGCCCCAGCATTTT. Its translation is CASSQGTGNQPQHF.

There are a few counts of this clone. This chain links TRBV5-1 with TRBJ2-1, with 13 bases matching TRBD2. The CDR3 runs 15 residues. V was clipped by 1 base and J by 10 bases; unmatched bases: 5. The germline V gene encodes CDR1 SGHRS and CDR2 YFSETQ. The CDR3 reads CASSLTSGRAWEQFF. In DNA, the CDR3 is TGCGCCAGCAGCTTGACTAGCGGGAGGGCCTGGGAGCAGTTCTTC. The whole variable domain, filled in from reference TRBV5-1 and TRBJ2-1, reads KAGVTQTPRYLIKTRGQQVTLSCSPISGHRSVSWYQQTPGQGLQFLFEYFSETQRNKGNFPGRFSGRQFSNSRSEMNVSTLELGDSALYLCASSLTSGRAWEQFFGPGTRLTVL.

DNA of the CDR3: TGTGCCAGCAGCTTAGAGCGGGGCTCCTACGAGCAGTACTTC. This codes for CASSLERGSYEQYF. This chain links TRBV11-2 with TRBJ2-7; a possible D gene is TRBD2 (6 bases). The CDR3 has 14 residues. The V gene lost 0 bases and the J gene lost 0 bases, with 6 bases spanning the gap. Germline CDR1 and CDR2: SGHAT and FQNNGV.

The chain recombines TRBV5-1 with TRBJ2-3; 8 positions agree with TRBD2. With V trimmed by 7 bases and J by 4 bases, 17 bases remained unmatched. The CDR3 loop spans 17 amino acids. Germline V lookup: CDR1 SGHRS, CDR2 YFSETQ. CDR3 DNA: TGCGCCAGCGGCACTAGCGGAAAACCCCTGGGGGCAGATACGCAGTATTTT. Protein: CASGTSGKPLGADTQYF. The full variable domain, rest sourced from reference TRBV5-1 and TRBJ2-3, is KAGVTQTPRYLIKTRGQQVTLSCSPISGHRSVSWYQQTPGQGLQFLFEYFSETQRNKGNFPGRFSGRQFSNSRSEMNVSTLELGDSALYLCASGTSGKPLGADTQYFGPGTRLTVL.

The rearrangement uses TRBV10-3 and TRBJ2-1; D gene ambiguous. Germline V lookup: CDR1 ENHRY, CDR2 SYGVKD. The CDR3 totals 14 residues. The V end was cut by 6 bases, the J end by 3 bases, with 12 bases between. In DNA, the CDR3 is TGTGCCATCAGCGATCACGGAATCTACAATGAGCAGTTCTTC. Protein sequence: CAISDHGIYNEQFF.

The rearrangement joins TRBV6-6 to TRBJ2-5; TRBD2 matches at 10 bases. Looked up from germline, CDR1 is MNHNY and CDR2 is SVGAGI (reference sequence). The CDR3 has 16 residues. V shed 5 bases and J 1 base; nucleotides not matched to a gene: 7. In DNA form, the CDR3 reads TGTGCCAGCAGTCCGAAGAGGACTAGCGGCCAAGAGACCCAGTACTTC. This translates into CASSPKRTSGQETQYF.

This clone was observed a handful of times. The V call is TRBV6-1, the J call TRBJ1-1; TRBD1 aligns across 8 bases. The CDR3 length is 15 residues. The V and J ends lost 4 bases and 5 bases, in that order; junction bases with no gene match: 9. Germline V lookup: CDR1 MNHNS, CDR2 SASEGT. The CDR3 is CASSGIQGARTEAFF. Written as DNA, the CDR3 is TGTGCCAGCAGTGGGATTCAGGGGGCGCGGACTGAAGCTTTCTTT.

The chain employs TRBV27 and TRBJ2-1; D ambiguous. Germline V gene lookup returns CDR1 MNHEY and CDR2 SMNVEV (reference sequence). This CDR3 contains 15 residues. Trimming removed 7 bases from V and 1 base from J, with 14 bases in between. The DNA of the CDR3 is TGTGCCAGCACCCTGATGCGGCAGTCCTACAATGAGCAGTTCTTC. This encodes CASTLMRQSYNEQFF.

This clone was seen more than once but under ten times. The V and J genes are TRBV7-9 and TRBJ2-2; 7 nucleotides line up with TRBD1. V shed 5 bases, J shed 0 bases, and the junction held 12 bases outside the gene matches. Germline CDR1 reads SEHNR; CDR2 reads FQNEAQ (reference sequence). The length of the CDR3 is 18 residues. The CDR3: CASSLDRQGPTNTGELFF. CDR3 sequence (DNA): TGTGCCAGCAGCCTAGACAGACAGGGACCTACGAACACCGGGGAGCTGTTTTTT.

The rearrangement links TRBV7-2 to TRBJ2-3; a possible D gene is TRBD2 (5 bases). Germline lookup yields CDR1 SGHTA and CDR2 FQGNSA. CDR3 length: 14 amino acids. Trimming stripped 0 bases from V and 3 bases from J, with 7 bases between. CDR3 DNA sequence: TGTGCCAGCAGCTTAGCGGGAGTGACAGATACGCAGTATTTT. Translating it yields CASSLAGVTDTQYF.

The chain carries TRBV29-1 and TRBJ2-1, with unresolved D. V dropped 2 bases and J dropped 2 bases, with 7 bases sitting between them. Germline-derived CDR1 and CDR2 are SQVTM and ANQGSEA. This CDR3 has 13 amino acids. DNA for the CDR3: TGCAGCGTTGAATACCAGACCTACAATGAGCAGTTCTTC. Translated, it gives CSVEYQTYNEQFF.

CDR3: CASSQGVYYGYTF. The CDR3 DNA reads as TGTGCCAGCAGCCAAGGGGTGTACTATGGCTACACCTTC. The rearrangement links TRBV14 to TRBJ1-2; D gene uncertain. CDR3 size: 13 residues. In germline, CDR1 is SGHDN, CDR2 FVKESK. Trimming stripped 1 base from V and 3 bases from J, with 6 bases between.

The chain carries TRBV5-4 and TRBJ2-2, with 9 bases identical to TRBD2. The CDR3 has 16 amino acids. Trimming cost V 0 bases and J 5 bases; bases outside gene matches: 5. Germline CDR1 is SGHNT and CDR2 is YYREEE (reference sequence). This CDR3 is CASSLALAGRTGELFF. CDR3 sequence (DNA): TGTGCCAGCAGCTTGGCCCTAGCGGGGCGGACCGGGGAGCTGTTTTTT.

This clone has only a few counts. Other DNA sequences in this sample translate to the same CDR3. J is TRBJ2-5 and V is TRBV5-1; TRBD2 is a possible D gene (6 bases). The CDR3 runs to 13 residues. With 3 bases removed from V and 2 bases from J, the gap between germline ends came to 8 bases. CDR1 and CDR2 from the germline V gene are SGHRS and YFSETQ. CDR3 amino acids: CASSSGLQETQYF. Written as DNA, the CDR3 is TGCGCCAGCAGCTCGGGACTGCAAGAGACCCAGTACTTC.

This clone was seen more than once but under ten times. The rearrangement joins TRBV30 to TRBJ1-5; D is unclear. Trimming pared 1 base from V and 6 bases from J, leaving 10 bases between. This CDR3 has 13 amino acids. CDR1 is GTSNPN and CDR2 is SVGIG in the germline V gene (reference sequence). CDR3 residues: CAWSAGGFQPQHF. In nucleotides, the CDR3 is TGTGCCTGGAGTGCAGGAGGGTTTCAGCCCCAGCATTTT. Drawing the rest from reference TRBV30 and TRBJ1-5, the complete variable domain is SQTIHQWPATLVQPVGSPLSLECTVEGTSNPNLYWYRQAAGRGLQLLFYSVGIGQISSEVPQNLSASRPQDRQFILSSKKLLLSDSGFYLCAWSAGGFQPQHFGDGTRLSIL.

Regarding this clone: In the same sample, other DNA sequences code for this CDR3. The chain joins TRBV18 to TRBJ1-5; 8 bases agree with TRBD1. Germline-derived CDR1 and CDR2 are KGHSH and LQKENI. J was trimmed by 1 base and V by 6 bases; bases with no gene match: 5. The CDR3 consists of 15 residues. The DNA for the CDR3 is TGTGCCAGCTCCCGCGGACAGGGAAGCAATCAGCCCCAGCATTTT. It is translated as CASSRGQGSNQPQHF.

This clone was seen more than once but under ten times. The chain combines TRBV15 with TRBJ2-7; possible D gene TRBD1, 6 bases. The CDR3 sequence is 14 residues long. V lost 0 bases to trimming and J lost 6 bases, with 12 bases between them. The germline CDR1 and CDR2 sequences are LNHNV and YYDKDF (reference sequence). The CDR3 DNA follows: TGTGCCACCAGCAGAGAGGTACAGGGTCTCGAGCAGTACTTC. Protein sequence: CATSREVQGLEQYF.

In this sample, this clone turned up a few times. The gene calls are TRBV12-5 and TRBJ2-5; 8 bases align to TRBD1. The CDR3 extends over 13 amino acids. Per germline, CDR1 LGHNT and CDR2 FRNRAP. J gave up 4 bases and V 5 bases, and 3 bases lay outside the gene matches. CDR3 protein: CASGHDRGETQYF. As DNA, the CDR3 is TGTGCTAGTGGTCACGACAGGGGAGAGACCCAGTACTTC. Drawing the rest from reference TRBV12-5 and TRBJ2-5, the complete variable domain is DARVTQTPRHKVTEMGQEVTMRCQPILGHNTVFWYRQTMMQGLELLAYFRNRAPLDDSGMPKDRFSAEMPDATLATLKIQPSEPRDSAVYFCASGHDRGETQYFGPGTRLLVL.

This clone has just a few counts. J is TRBJ2-5 and V is TRBV7-9, with D perhaps matching TRBD1 (6 bases). Trimming stripped 0 bases from V and 1 base from J, with 15 bases between. CDR3 length equals 17 residues. CDR1 and CDR2 (germline): SEHNR, FQNEAQ (reference sequence). For the CDR3, the DNA is TGTGCCAGCAGCTTAGCTGGAGTTGCGACAGGCCAAGAGACCCAGTACTTC. This sequence encodes CASSLAGVATGQETQYF.

This clone was detected many times. CDR3 nucleotides: TGTGCCAGTAGGACCAGAGGACGGATCAATCAGCCCCAGCATTTT. It specifies CASRTRGRINQPQHF. The chain recombines TRBV19 with TRBJ1-5; D remains ambiguous. CDR3 size: 15 residues. The ends were cut back, 6 bases at V and 3 bases at J, with 15 bases in the middle. The V gene's germline CDR1 is LNHDA and CDR2 SQIVND (reference sequence).

In its sample, this clone was seen a few times. The V gene is TRBV13, the J gene TRBJ1-1; D perhaps matches TRBD1 (6 bases). Germline V CDR1 and CDR2: PRHDT, FYEKMQ (reference sequence). Trimming pared 3 bases from V and 3 bases from J, leaving 11 bases between. The CDR3 loop spans 14 amino acids. The CDR3 is CASSFRTVYTEAFF. The DNA for the CDR3 is TGTGCCAGCAGCTTTCGGACAGTTTACACTGAAGCTTTCTTT.

The CDR3 is CASSYAIRGAEETQYF. CDR3 nucleotide sequence: TGTGCCAGCAGTTACGCAATAAGGGGAGCCGAAGAGACCCAGTACTTC. The chain has TRBV6-5 and TRBJ2-5; D assignment may be TRBD1 or TRBD2 (5 bases each). CDR3 length: 16 residues. Trimming pared 2 bases from V and 3 bases from J, leaving 16 bases between. The germline V gene encodes CDR1 MNHEY and CDR2 SVGAGI.

On this clone: At the DNA level, this CDR3 is encoded by other sequences in the same sample as well. The V call is TRBV5-1, the J call TRBJ2-1, with D unresolved. Germline V gene sequence: CDR1 SGHRS, CDR2 YFSETQ. The CDR3 is 13 amino acids. The germline V and J ends were trimmed by 0 bases and 5 bases, with 6 bases remaining between them. CDR3 residues: CASSLGTHNEQFF. For the CDR3, the DNA is TGCGCCAGCAGCTTGGGGACCCACAATGAGCAGTTCTTC.

This clone was detected only a few times. The chain joins TRBV4-3 to TRBJ2-3, with TRBD2 identical over 9 bases. CDR1 and CDR2 from the germline V gene are LGHNA and YSLEER. Germline trimming cut 4 bases from V and 5 bases from J; bases unmatched to any gene: 10. The CDR3 is made up of 16 amino acids. The CDR3 sequence is CASSRRLAAGGDTQYF. The CDR3 DNA follows: TGCGCCAGCAGCCGGAGACTAGCGGCCGGCGGAGATACGCAGTATTTT.

CDR3 residues: CAWSTWTGANVLTF. DNA of the CDR3: TGTGCCTGGAGTACGTGGACGGGGGCCAACGTCCTGACTTTC. This chain uses TRBV30 with TRBJ2-6; the D is unclear. Germline CDR1 is GTSNPN and CDR2 is SVGIG (reference sequence). CDR3 length: 14 residues. V gave up 2 bases and J gave up 4 bases, with 9 bases separating them. Variable domain in full (rest from reference TRBV30 and TRBJ2-6): SQTIHQWPATLVQPVGSPLSLECTVEGTSNPNLYWYRQAAGRGLQLLFYSVGIGQISSEVPQNLSASRPQDRQFILSSKKLLLSDSGFYLCAWSTWTGANVLTFGAGSRLTVL.